Below, one TCR beta chain is given with its context. This sample is drawn from a study of blood T cell repertoires in COVID-19. As for the study in general: From T cells, B-cell-depleted T cells, or PBMCs came the material, which was cDNA or gDNA.

Sequenced by immunoSEQ multiplex PCR; TCRdb stores in-frame clones only, minus some. Of 150,000 to 200,000 clones in the sample, 82% are singletons; the top ten hold around 7%. CDR1 MNHEY and CDR2 SVGAGI come from the germline V gene. V shed 9 bases and J shed 0 bases, with 11 bases lying between them. The CDR3 runs 13 residues. The TCR comes from a woman between 35 and 50 years old with COVID-19, enrolled during active disease. Input material: peripheral blood. This chain connects TRBV6-5 to TRBJ1-1, with D unclear. The DNA for the CDR3 is TGTGCCAGTACCAGGTTCATGAACACTGAAGCTTTCTTT. It yields the protein CASTRFMNTEAFF.